Below are 30 T cell receptor beta chains sequenced from a single sample in a study of regulatory T cells in long-lasting Graves disease. Time point denoted: newly diagnosed GD, antithyroid drugs for less than 3 months. RNA from PBMCs was the source of the TCR library. Arm-PCR of CDR3 regions with iRepertoire HTBI primers generated TCR beta libraries. In TCRdb, the multiplex PCR reads were re-called with MiXCR into one record per CDR3 protein. In the table there are 550,000 to 650,000 distinct CDR3 sequences, about 16% of which are singletons. These data also formed part of another study, on T cells in Graves' hyperthyroidism and ophthalmopathy.

Here the sequenced sample was peripheral blood mononuclear cells (PBMCs), taken at new diagnosis, from a patient treated with antithyroid drugs. The source of these receptors is a man younger than 35 with Graves disease.

The genes are TRBV15 and TRBJ1-4, with D tentatively TRBD1 (5 bases). The CDR3 runs 14 residues. Germline CDR1 and CDR2: LNHNV and YYDKDF (reference sequence). With 5 bases removed from V and 6 bases from J, the gap between germline ends came to 13 bases. The CDR3 protein is CATSDGGWDEKLFF. Here the CDR3 DNA reads TGTGCCACCAGCGACGGGGGGTGGGATGAAAAACTGTTTTTT.

The sample holds a few counts of this clonotype. The CDR3 DNA is TGCAGTGCTAGAGCGACAGGGACTGGGAACACTGAAGCTTTCTTT. This codes for CSARATGTGNTEAFF. This chain joins TRBV20-1 and TRBJ1-1; 7 bases are shared with TRBD1. The germline V gene encodes CDR1 DFQATT and CDR2 SNEGSKA (reference sequence). The CDR3 extends over 15 amino acids. The V gene end was trimmed by 1 base and the J gene end by 1 base; junction bases not matched to a gene: 6.

This clonotype has more than one count but fewer than ten. The chain is built from TRBV20-1 and TRBJ2-1, with D unresolved. The CDR3 runs 13 residues. Trimming left V 1 base short and J 4 bases short, with 8 bases between. Looked up from germline, CDR1 is DFQATT and CDR2 is SNEGSKA (reference sequence). This CDR3 reads CSARVWSYNEQFF. CDR3 bases: TGCAGTGCTAGAGTTTGGTCGTACAATGAGCAGTTCTTC.

This clonotype was observed a few times. The genes are TRBV19 and TRBJ1-5; the D is unclear. CDR1 is LNHDA and CDR2 is SQIVND in the germline V gene (reference sequence). With 3 bases removed from V and 3 bases from J, the gap between germline ends came to 12 bases. This CDR3 is built from 15 residues. DNA for the CDR3: TGTGCCAGTAGTATCCTTCCCGTTACCAATCAGCCCCAGCATTTT. Its protein is CASSILPVTNQPQHF.

In its sample, this clonotype was seen many times. This sequence joins TRBV11-2 and TRBJ2-7, with D perhaps matching TRBD2 (6 bases). The CDR3 is 16 residues long. The germline V gene has CDR1 SGHAT and CDR2 FQNNGV. Trimming took 2 bases from V and 0 from J, leaving 14 bases between them. The CDR3 DNA sequence: TGTGCCAGCAGCTTATCCCGTAGCGGCTTCTCCTACGAGCAGTACTTC. Protein sequence: CASSLSRSGFSYEQYF.

This clonotype was detected many times. This chain joins TRBV5-1 and TRBJ2-7; possible D gene TRBD2, 6 bases. Germline CDR1 is SGHRS and CDR2 is YFSETQ. The V gene lost 0 bases and the J gene lost 7 bases, with 17 bases spanning the gap. CDR3 length equals 15 residues. DNA for the CDR3: TGCGCCAGCAGCTTGGTGGGGGGTCCCCCTCTGGAGCAGTACTTC. It translates to CASSLVGGPPLEQYF.

The chain recombines TRBV6-5 with TRBJ2-3; 11 bases fit TRBD2. V gave up 4 bases and J gave up 2 bases; unmatched junction bases: 5. This CDR3 has 16 amino acids. Per the germline V gene, CDR1 is MNHEY and CDR2 is SVGAGI. The CDR3 loop reads CASSFVAGGYTDTQYF. The CDR3, as DNA: TGTGCCAGCAGTTTCGTAGCGGGAGGGTACACAGATACGCAGTATTTT.

V is TRBV28 and J is TRBJ2-2; D may be TRBD2 (6 bases). Deletions cut 3 bases from V and 3 bases from J, with 11 bases between. This CDR3 has 15 residues. Germline V gene sequence: CDR1 MDHEN, CDR2 SYDVKM. In nucleotides, the CDR3 is TGTGCCAGCAGTTTGCAGACTAGTTACACCGGGGAGCTGTTTTTT. This sequence encodes CASSLQTSYTGELFF.

This rearrangement joins TRBV19 to TRBJ1-5; TRBD1 is a possible D gene (6 bases). Germline V CDR1 and CDR2: LNHDA, SQIVND (reference sequence). Trimming shortened V by 3 bases and J by 5 bases, and 23 bases separated the two germline ends. This CDR3 is 18 amino acids long. The CDR3 is CASSIPGFDRRRYQPQHF. The CDR3, as DNA: TGTGCCAGTAGTATCCCCGGCTTCGACAGGAGGCGATATCAGCCCCAGCATTTT.

This clonotype is judged medium-sized. The chain uses TRBV20-1 and TRBJ2-5, with D perhaps matching TRBD1 (6 bases). The CDR3 has 16 amino acids. Germline V gene sequence: CDR1 DFQATT, CDR2 SNEGSKA (reference sequence). With 4 bases removed from V and 5 bases from J, the gap between germline ends came to 23 bases. The CDR3 region has the DNA TGCAGTGCTAAGCCTCCCCCACACAGGGTCGCGGAGACCCAGTACTTC. This gives the protein CSAKPPPHRVAETQYF.

For this clonotype: The CDR3 ends on some other residue instead of the conserved phenylalanine or tryptophan, so this is likely a read error. It is unclear where the CDR3 begins or ends on the DNA, so no DNA is shown, and the CDR3 is as TCRdb lists it. V is TRBV7-9 and J is TRBJ1-2; the DNA was not compared with TRBD1, the D call given in the table. Both ends counted, the CDR3 spans 11 residues. Germline V gene lookup returns CDR1 SEHNR and CDR2 FQNEAQ (reference sequence). The CDR3 spells CASSGDRGEEL.

This clonotype came up a few times. The rearrangement links TRBV5-6 to TRBJ1-2; 7 nucleotides agree with TRBD1. The CDR3 extends over 14 amino acids. The ends lost 3 bases at V and 8 bases at J; junction bases unmatched: 10. Per the germline V gene, CDR1 is SGHDT and CDR2 is YYEEEE. The CDR3: CASSSKDRTGGYTF. DNA of the CDR3: TGTGCCAGCAGCTCGAAGGACAGGACTGGCGGCTACACCTTC. Filled out from reference TRBV5-6 and TRBJ1-2, the complete variable domain reads DAGVTQSPTHLIKTRGQQVTLRCSPKSGHDTVSWYQQALGQGPQFIFQYYEEEERQRGNFPDRFSGHQFPNYSSELNVNALLLGDSALYLCASSSKDRTGGYTFGSGTRLTVV.

This clonotype was detected many times. The V gene is TRBV11-2, the J gene TRBJ2-1; 10 positions agree with TRBD2. Germline CDR1 reads SGHAT; CDR2 reads FQNNGV. V gave up 5 bases and J gave up 15 bases; unmatched junction bases: 16. The CDR3 extends over 15 amino acids. CDR3 DNA sequence: TGTGCCAGCAGCCCCAACCCCGGACTAGCGGCCGATCGGTTCTTC. This codes for CASSPNPGLAADRFF.

Worth noting for this clonotype: A much larger clone is a single base away; this may be a read error. The V and J genes are TRBV5-1 and TRBJ1-1; a possible D gene is TRBD1 (6 bases). Per germline, CDR1 SGHRS and CDR2 YFSETQ. The CDR3 is 13 amino acids. The CDR3 sequence: CASGLGTSLEAFF. The CDR3 DNA follows: TGCGCCAGCGGCTTGGGGACAAGCCTAGAAGCTTTCTTT.

V and J are TRBV4-1 and TRBJ2-1, with TRBD2 matching over 7 bases. V was pared by 1 base and J by 8 bases, with 8 bases of the junction left unmatched. The germline V gene encodes CDR1 MGHRA and CDR2 YSYEKL. CDR3 size: 15 residues. CDR3 DNA sequence: TGCGCCAGCAGCCAAGTCGGCGGGAGATCGGATGAGCAGTTCTTC. It specifies CASSQVGGRSDEQFF.

V is TRBV15 and J is TRBJ2-5, with a possible D match to TRBD1 (5 bases). The V gene's germline CDR1 is LNHNV and CDR2 YYDKDF (reference sequence). The CDR3 totals 16 residues. The V gene lost 2 bases and the J gene lost 4 bases, with 17 bases spanning the gap. CDR3 coding DNA: TGTGCCACCAGCAGACCTTTCGCTCAGGGCCGAGAGACCCAGTACTTC. Its translation: CATSRPFAQGRETQYF.

The genes are TRBV2 and TRBJ2-3; no clear D. The CDR3 loop spans 13 amino acids. Germline V gives CDR1 SNHLY, CDR2 FYNNEI. Trimming took off 4 bases at V and 3 bases at J, with 8 bases between the two ends. CDR3 DNA sequence: TGTGCCAGCAGTGCGGTCCAGACAGATACGCAGTATTTT. Translation: CASSAVQTDTQYF.

The chain links TRBV5-5 to TRBJ1-5; D remains ambiguous. V was pared by 3 bases and J by 7 bases, with 17 bases between. Germline lookup yields CDR1 SGHKS and CDR2 YYEKEE (reference sequence). The CDR3 is made up of 15 amino acids. The CDR3 DNA follows: TGTGCCAGCAGCTCGCAGGCCCCGGCGAGGCAGCCCCAGCATTTT. Translation gives CASSSQAPARQPQHF.

The V gene is TRBV6-2 or TRBV6-3, the J gene TRBJ2-3, with TRBD2 matching over 9 bases. Germline V gives CDR1 MNHEY, CDR2 SVGEGT. With 0 bases clipped from V and 4 bases from J, the junction kept 5 bases outside the gene matches. The CDR3 has 16 residues. CDR3 sequence reads: CASSYSTREGSDTQYF. The CDR3 nucleotides read TGTGCCAGCAGTTACTCGACGCGGGAGGGGTCAGATACGCAGTATTTT.

This clonotype has a handful of counts. The rearrangement links TRBV19 to TRBJ2-7; a weak D match, TRBD2 (5 bases). Trimming left V 8 bases short and J 5 bases short, with 7 bases between. The CDR3 has 10 residues. Germline assignment: CDR1 LNHDA and CDR2 SQIVND (reference sequence). The CDR3 DNA sequence: TGTGCCAGTCGGGGAGACGAGCAGTACTTC. It specifies CASRGDEQYF.

This chain links TRBV7-2 with TRBJ2-2; D unclear. The CDR3 loop spans 17 amino acids. Germline CDR1 SGHTA, CDR2 FQGNSA. Trimming cost V 5 bases and J 6 bases, with 22 bases left between them. CDR3 residues: CASSKALIAFGPGELFF. The CDR3 DNA follows: TGTGCCAGCAGCAAAGCACTGATCGCGTTTGGACCCGGGGAGCTGTTTTTT.

This clonotype showed up just a few times. This rearrangement joins TRBV10-3 to TRBJ2-3; 7 positions agree with TRBD2. CDR1 is ENHRY, CDR2 SYGVKD, per germline. V lost 2 bases, J lost 5 bases, and 7 bases stayed unmatched. The CDR3 has 15 residues. The chain's CDR3 is CAISEGTGGIDTQYF. In DNA, the CDR3 is TGTGCCATCAGTGAGGGGACGGGGGGTATAGATACGCAGTATTTT.

This chain uses TRBV30 with TRBJ2-7; 8 bases agree with TRBD2. The CDR3 sequence is 15 residues long. The J segment lost 2 bases and the V segment lost 0 bases, leaving 6 bases of the junction unmatched. The V gene's germline CDR1 is GTSNPN and CDR2 SVGIG (reference sequence). This chain's CDR3 is CAWSVGLAGPYEQYF. The CDR3 DNA reads TGTGCCTGGAGTGTCGGGCTAGCGGGCCCCTACGAGCAGTACTTC.

The chain combines TRBV10-3 with TRBJ2-7, with D possibly being TRBD1 (6 bases). From germline, CDR1 is ENHRY and CDR2 SYGVKD. V was trimmed by 4 bases and J by 3 bases, leaving 19 bases between them. There are 16 residues in the CDR3. Here the CDR3 DNA reads TGTGCCATCAGTGTAAACCGACAGGTCCAGGGCTACGAGCAGTACTTC. This codes for CAISVNRQVQGYEQYF.

This clonotype was seen ten or more times. This chain links TRBV24-1 with TRBJ2-7; TRBD2 matches 8 bases. The V segment lost 3 bases and the J segment 5 bases; nucleotides outside the gene matches: 8. The CDR3 has 15 amino acids. Germline CDR1 and CDR2: KGHDR and SFDVKD. DNA for the CDR3: TGTGCCACCAGTGATCTTCAAGCGGGAGCCAACGAGCAGTACTTC. It yields the protein CATSDLQAGANEQYF.

Ten or more counts support this clonotype. V is TRBV25-1 and J is TRBJ2-6; 7 positions match TRBD1. The CDR3 totals 17 residues. J was trimmed by 1 base and V by 1 base; bases with no gene match: 4. Germline CDR1 and CDR2: MGHDK and SYGVNS. As DNA, the CDR3 is TGTGCCAGCAGTGAATTGGGACAGCCTTCTGGGGCCAACGTCCTGACTTTC. This gives the protein CASSELGQPSGANVLTF. Based on the CDR3 plus reference TRBV25-1 and TRBJ2-6, the full variable domain is EADIYQTPRYLVIGTGKKITLECSQTMGHDKMYWYQQDPGMELHLIHYSYGVNSTEKGDLSSESTVSRIRTEHFPLTLESARPSHTSQYLCASSELGQPSGANVLTFGAGSRLTVL.

This clonotype has a handful of counts. The chain uses TRBV7-3 and TRBJ2-1, with TRBD2 matching 13 bases. CDR1 is SGHTA, CDR2 FQGTGA, per germline. The CDR3 runs to 15 residues. The junction had 7 bases not matched to a gene; V was cut back by 5 bases and J by 9 bases. CDR3 nucleotide sequence: TGTGCCAGCAGCCCCGGACTAGCGGGAGCTGGTGAGCAGTTCTTC. It encodes CASSPGLAGAGEQFF.

Details on this clonotype: It may be a read error: a sequence one base away is much more abundant. The chain uses TRBV11-2 and TRBJ2-7; 8 bases line up with TRBD2. The CDR3 runs 15 residues. The V gene end was trimmed by 0 bases and the J gene end by 5 bases; junction bases not matched to a gene: 6. Germline V gene sequence: CDR1 SGHAT, CDR2 FQNNGV. In DNA form, the CDR3 reads TGTGCCAGCAGCTTAGAACCAGCGGGAGTAAACGAGCAGTACTTC. Its protein product is CASSLEPAGVNEQYF.

This chain uses TRBV10-3 with TRBJ1-3; no definite D call. There are 18 residues in the CDR3. Deletions cut 1 base from V and 4 bases from J, with 20 bases between. CDR1 ENHRY and CDR2 SYGVKD come from the germline V gene. The CDR3 is CAISEWKTDEPEGNTIYF. In nucleotides, the CDR3 is TGTGCCATCAGTGAGTGGAAAACTGATGAGCCCGAAGGAAACACCATATATTTT.

This clonotype has a handful of counts. This rearrangement joins TRBV30 to TRBJ1-2; TRBD1 matches at 11 bases. CDR3 length: 14 residues. V gave up 4 bases and J gave up 4 bases; unmatched junction bases: 5. Germline CDR1 and CDR2: GTSNPN and SVGIG (reference sequence). The CDR3: CAWTDRGRIYGYTF. CDR3 nucleotide sequence: TGTGCCTGGACGGACAGGGGGCGTATCTATGGCTACACCTTC.